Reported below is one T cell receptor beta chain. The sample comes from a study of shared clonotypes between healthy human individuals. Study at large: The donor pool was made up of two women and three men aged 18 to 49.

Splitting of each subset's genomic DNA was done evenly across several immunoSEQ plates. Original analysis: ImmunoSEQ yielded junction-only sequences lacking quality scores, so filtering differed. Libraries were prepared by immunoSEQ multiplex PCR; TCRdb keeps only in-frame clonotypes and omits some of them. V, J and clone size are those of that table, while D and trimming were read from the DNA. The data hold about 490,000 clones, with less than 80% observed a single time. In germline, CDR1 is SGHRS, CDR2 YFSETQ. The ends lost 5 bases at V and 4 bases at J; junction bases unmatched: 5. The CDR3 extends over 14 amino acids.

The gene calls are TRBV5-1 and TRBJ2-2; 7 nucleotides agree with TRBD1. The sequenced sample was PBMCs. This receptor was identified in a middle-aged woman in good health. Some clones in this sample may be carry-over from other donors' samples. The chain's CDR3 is CASRAGGITGELFF. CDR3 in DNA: TGCGCCAGCAGGGCAGGGGGTATCACCGGGGAGCTGTTTTTT.